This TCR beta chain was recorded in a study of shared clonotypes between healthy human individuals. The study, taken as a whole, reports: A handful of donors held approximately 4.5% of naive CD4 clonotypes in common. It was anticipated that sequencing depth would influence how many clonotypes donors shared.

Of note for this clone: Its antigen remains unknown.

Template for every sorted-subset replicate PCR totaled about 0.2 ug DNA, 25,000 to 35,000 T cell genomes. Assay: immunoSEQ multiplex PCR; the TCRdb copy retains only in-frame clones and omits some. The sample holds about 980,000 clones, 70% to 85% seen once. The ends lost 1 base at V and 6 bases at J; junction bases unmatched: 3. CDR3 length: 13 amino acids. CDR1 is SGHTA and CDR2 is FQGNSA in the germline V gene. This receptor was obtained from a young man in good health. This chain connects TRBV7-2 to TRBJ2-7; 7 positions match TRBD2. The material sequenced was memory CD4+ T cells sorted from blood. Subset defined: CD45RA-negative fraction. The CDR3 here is CASSLDLAGEQYF. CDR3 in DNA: TGTGCCAGCAGCTTAGACTTAGCGGGCGAGCAGTACTTC. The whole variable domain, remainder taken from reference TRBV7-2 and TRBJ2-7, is GAGVSQSPSNKVTEKGKDVELRCDPISGHTALYWYRQSLGQGLEFLIYFQGNSAPDKSGLPSDRFSAERTGGSVSTLTIQRTQQEDSAVYLCASSLDLAGEQYFGPGTRLTVT.